This T cell receptor (beta chain) emerged from a study of CD8+CD57+ T cells in acquired aplastic anemia. Genomic DNA, serving as template, underwent TCR beta VDJ and CDR3 profiling. Each CDR3 protein is one row after TCRdb ran MiXCR on the reads. The profile shows around 400,000 distinct CDR3 sequences, 65% to 80% of them singletons. Per the germline V gene, CDR1 is SNHLY and CDR2 is FYNNEI. The CDR3 covers 14 residues. V lost 6 bases to trimming and J lost 13 bases, with 22 bases between them. The sequence was obtained from a human donor in good health, serving as a control. What was sequenced was sorted CD4+, CD8+, or CD8+CD57+ T cells (not recorded which) from PBMCs. The genes are TRBV2 and TRBJ1-5; D remains unclear. The CDR3 DNA reads as TGTGCCAGCAGGTTGGCCCCTGCATCCTACGAGCAGCATTTT. Translation: CASRLAPASYEQHF.